This TCR beta chain was recovered during a study of blood T cells in healthy people across ages. Germline V gene data show CDR1 as MDHEN and CDR2 as SYDVKM. The CDR3 runs to 16 residues. Findings of the study overall: Long-lived donors carried more naive CD4+ cells and greater diversity than aged donors. The recorded TCR beta diversity per million T cells decreased in a roughly linear manner with age.

The sample holds a few counts of this clonotype. Its antigen is currently unknown. Healthy Caucasians from Russia aged about 6 to 90 served as donors. Alongside a J-beta primer mix, a sample-barcoded 5' primer served in a second PCR lasting about 7 to 12 cycles. Every molecule of cDNA carried a tag from a template-switch adaptor with 12 random nucleotides. TCRdb re-analysed the 5' RACE reads in MiXCR, keeping a single row per CDR3 protein. The table includes 1 million or so distinct CDR3 sequences, about 23% detected once. Another study also made use of these data, one on T cells of mothers and their children.

The sequence derives from a girl aged 2 to 10 in good health. The sample taken for sequencing was blood. This chain links TRBV28 with TRBJ2-5; 11 nucleotides align to TRBD2. Near its end, the DNA agrees better with TRBJ2-7, so the J call may be wrong. CDR3 coding DNA: TGTGCCAGCACCCAAATGGGGACTAGCGGTGAATACGAGCAGTACTTC. It translates to CASTQMGTSGEYEQYF.